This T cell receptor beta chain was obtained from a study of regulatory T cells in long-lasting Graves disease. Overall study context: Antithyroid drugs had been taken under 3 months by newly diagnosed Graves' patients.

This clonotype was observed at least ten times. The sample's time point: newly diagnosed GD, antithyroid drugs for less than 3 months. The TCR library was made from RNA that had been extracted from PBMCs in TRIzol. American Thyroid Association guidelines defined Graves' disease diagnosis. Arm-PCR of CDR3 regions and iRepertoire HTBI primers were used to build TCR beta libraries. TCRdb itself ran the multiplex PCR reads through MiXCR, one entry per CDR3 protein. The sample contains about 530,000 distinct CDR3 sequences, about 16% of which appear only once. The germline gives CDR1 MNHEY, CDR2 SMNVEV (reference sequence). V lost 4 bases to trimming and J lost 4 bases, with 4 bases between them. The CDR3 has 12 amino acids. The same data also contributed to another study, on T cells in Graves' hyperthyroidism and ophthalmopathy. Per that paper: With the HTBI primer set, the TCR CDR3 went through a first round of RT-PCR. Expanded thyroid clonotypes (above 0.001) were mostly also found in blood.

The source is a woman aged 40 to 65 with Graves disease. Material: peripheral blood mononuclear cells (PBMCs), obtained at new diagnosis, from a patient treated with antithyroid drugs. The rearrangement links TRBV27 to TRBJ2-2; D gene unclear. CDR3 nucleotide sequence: TGTGCCAGCAGTTGGGGCACCGGGGAGCTGTTTTTT. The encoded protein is CASSWGTGELFF.